This T cell receptor beta chain was profiled in a study of CXCR3-negative and CXCR3-positive naive CD8 T cells. Study results and caveats: TRBV-TRBJ usage was similar across naive CXCR3 subsets but distinct in memory cells. Diversity in memory CD8+ cells fell much lower than the comparably high levels seen in both naive subsets. Comparison of naive cells showed more hydrophobic TRB CDR3s in CXCR3-positive than in CXCR3-negative naive cells.

Subsets of CD8+ T cells were each sorted in triplicate at roughly 300,000 cells apiece. Among CD8+ T cells, naive ones were CD45RO-CCR7+CD27+CD95-. Libraries were UMI-labeled 5' RACE TRB cDNA. Reanalyzing the 5' RACE reads, TCRdb keeps one entry per CDR3 protein, without DNA. The sample table sets out around 60,000 distinct CDR3 sequences. Germline CDR1 MDHEN, CDR2 SYDVKM. This CDR3 region has 13 residues. Details on this clonotype: The antigen remains undetermined.

The TCR originated in a human donor in good health. Some clones in this sample may be carry-over from other donors' samples. This rearrangement joins TRBV28 to TRBJ2-3. The sequenced sample was naive CXCR3+ CD8+ T cells from blood. The subset here: CD45RO-CCR7+CD27+CD95- naive CD8+ T cells expressing CXCR3 (TNR3+). This chain's CDR3 is CASSFGRIDTQYF.